This T cell receptor beta chain derives from a study of cytomegalovirus exposure and HLA in healthy donors. CDR1 is SGHRS and CDR2 is YFSETQ in the germline V gene. V shed 7 bases and J 3 bases; nucleotides not matched to a gene: 10. This CDR3 contains 14 residues. As for this clone: The antigen is not known.

It was with 60 Vbeta and 13 Jbeta primers that the PCR ran. Some clones are missing from TCRdb's copy, which holds only in-frame ones; the method was immunoSEQ multiplex PCR. The data hold 20,000 to 25,000 clones, with roughly three quarters observed a single time. Overall study findings and caveats: A later analysis reportedly found fewer N-insertions in an Asian-associated ancestry cluster than the roughly 700-donor mean.

The sequence was obtained from a male donor in good health and CMV-seronegative. The chain recombines TRBV5-1 with TRBJ2-7; 7 nucleotides line up with TRBD2. Sequencing was done on a sample of PBMCs. CDR3 sequence reads: CASASAGENYEQYF. As DNA, the CDR3 is TGCGCCAGCGCAAGCGCGGGGGAAAACTACGAGCAGTACTTC.